This T cell receptor beta chain comes out of a study of cytomegalovirus exposure and HLA in healthy donors. Germline trimming cut 8 bases from V and 1 base from J; bases unmatched to any gene: 7. Germline CDR1 SEHNR, CDR2 FQNEAQ (reference sequence). The CDR3 runs 14 residues. All donors participated as healthy donors of bone marrow. This clone was detected once. Its antigen is undetermined. Notes on the study in general: Some V segments (TRBV6-2 and TRBV6-3 among them) were excluded as indistinguishable.

Primers for the PCR totalled 60 Vbeta and 13 Jbeta. Generated by immunoSEQ multiplex PCR, the TCRdb table keeps only in-frame clones and is missing some. The table lists around 92,000 clones, more than 60% of them singletons. Sequencing was done on a sample of PBMCs. The chain links TRBV7-9 to TRBJ1-1, with 7 positions matching TRBD1. This TCR came from a human donor in good health. The chain's CDR3 is CASGRGQKNTEAFF. Written as DNA, the CDR3 is TGTGCCAGCGGACGGGGACAGAAGAACACTGAAGCTTTCTTT.